This T cell receptor (beta chain) appears in the sequencing data of a study of CD8 T cells in Susac syndrome. V dropped 3 bases and J dropped 6; count of bases not matched to a gene: 4. The CDR3 is 13 residues long. Germline values: CDR1 LNHDA, CDR2 SQIVND (reference sequence). Negative isolation yielded the CD8+ and CD4+ T cells, while FACS enriched the TEMRA cells. After extraction with the RNeasy kit, about 0.5 to 1 ug of the RNA was reverse transcribed using random hexamers. TCRdb re-analysed the immunoSEQ multiplex PCR reads in MiXCR, keeping a single row per CDR3 protein. The table includes about 150,000 distinct CDR3 sequences, nearly 97% detected once.

The chain is built from TRBV19 and TRBJ1-2; 7 bases line up with TRBD1. This TCR derives from a human donor with multiple sclerosis. Sequencing was performed on CD8+ T cells from PBMCs. DNA of the CDR3: TGTGCCAGTAGTATTGAGACAGGGAATGGCTACACCTTC. Translation: CASSIETGNGYTF.